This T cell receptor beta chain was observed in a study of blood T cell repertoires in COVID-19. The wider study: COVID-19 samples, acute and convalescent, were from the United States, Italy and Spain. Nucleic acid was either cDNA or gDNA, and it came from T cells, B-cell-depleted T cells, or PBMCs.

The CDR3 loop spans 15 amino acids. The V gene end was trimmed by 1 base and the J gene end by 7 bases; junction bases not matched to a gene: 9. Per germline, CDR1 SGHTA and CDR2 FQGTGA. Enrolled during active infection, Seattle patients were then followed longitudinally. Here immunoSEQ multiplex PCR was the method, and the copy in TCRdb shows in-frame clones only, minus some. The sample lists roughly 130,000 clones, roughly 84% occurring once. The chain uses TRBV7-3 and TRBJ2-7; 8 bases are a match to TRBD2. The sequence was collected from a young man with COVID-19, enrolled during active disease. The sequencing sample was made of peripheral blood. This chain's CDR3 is CASSLITGGMGEQYF. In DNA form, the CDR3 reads TGTGCCAGCAGCTTAATTACGGGAGGGATGGGGGAGCAGTACTTC.